These 17 T cell receptor beta chains came from one sample sequenced in a study of CD8+ T cells in alopecia areata. After isolation, RNA underwent reverse transcription to generate cDNA as the sequencing template. Data came from immunoSEQ multiplex PCR; TCRdb stores just in-frame clones and leaves some out. The data hold roughly 170,000 clones, with 50% to 60% observed a single time. Material: CD4+ T cells sorted from blood, obtained at week 0. The source is a human donor with alopecia areata.

Here the CDR3 DNA reads TGTGCCGTAGATACGCAGTATTTT. This codes for CAVDTQYF. The V call is TRBV7-9, the J call TRBJ2-3; D is uncertain. With 11 bases removed from V and 5 bases from J, the gap between germline ends came to 2 bases. The CDR3 sequence is 8 residues long. Germline loops: CDR1 SEHNR, CDR2 FQNEAQ (reference sequence).

The CDR3 DNA reads as TGTGCCAGCAGCTCTTATTTGGAGACCCAGTACTTC. As protein: CASSSYLETQYF. The chain links TRBV7-9 to TRBJ2-5; D call uncertain. V was cut by 4 bases and J by 5 bases, with 8 bases left in between. Germline V lookup: CDR1 SEHNR, CDR2 FQNEAQ (reference sequence). This CDR3 has 12 residues.

The count of this clone is one. The chain joins TRBV7-9 to TRBJ1-1; D may be TRBD1 (6 bases). Per germline, CDR1 SEHNR and CDR2 FQNEAQ (reference sequence). CDR3 size: 15 residues. V was pared by 4 bases and J by 3 bases, with 15 bases between. The CDR3 bases are TGTGCCAGCAGCTCCGCCCGGGGGCTTGACACTGAAGCTTTCTTT. Protein: CASSSARGLDTEAFF.

J is TRBJ2-7 and V is TRBV29-1; possibly TRBD1 or TRBD2 for D (5 bases each). Germline CDR1 SQVTM, CDR2 ANQGSEA. The CDR3 runs 11 residues. Trimming removed 7 bases at V and 6 bases at J, with 13 bases between. This CDR3 reads CSGRDGREQYF. Here the CDR3 DNA reads TGCAGCGGCCGGGACGGACGCGAGCAGTACTTC.

This clone has more than one count but fewer than ten. Other DNA sequences in this specimen translate into the identical CDR3. As DNA, the CDR3 is TGTGCCAGCAGCTTAGACCAGGGGAATTCACCCCTCCACTTT. Its translation: CASSLDQGNSPLHF. V and J are TRBV7-9 and TRBJ1-6; D may be TRBD1 (6 bases). With 1 base removed from V and 7 bases from J, the gap between germline ends came to 8 bases. CDR1 SEHNR and CDR2 FQNEAQ come from the germline V gene (reference sequence). The CDR3 runs to 14 residues.

The CDR3 DNA follows: TGTGCCTGGAGAGTAGTCGGGCCGGCGAACACTGAAGCTTTCTTT. It codes for CAWRVVGPANTEAFF. The gene calls are TRBV30 and TRBJ1-1; D is ambiguous. Deletions cut 3 bases from V and 1 base from J, with 15 bases between. The V gene's germline CDR1 is GTSNPN and CDR2 SVGIG (reference sequence). This CDR3 contains 15 residues.

V usage is TRBV30 and J usage is TRBJ1-2; 8 nucleotides align to TRBD1. The ends lost 7 bases at V and 4 bases at J; junction bases unmatched: 17. The CDR3 consists of 16 residues. From germline, CDR1 is GTSNPN and CDR2 SVGIG (reference sequence). The CDR3 DNA is TGTGCCTTTTACCGGGACAGGAGTCGAAAAGGCTATGGCTACACCTTC. Translation gives CAFYRDRSRKGYGYTF.

V usage is TRBV15 and J usage is TRBJ1-6; TRBD1 is a possible D gene (6 bases). CDR1 and CDR2 from the germline V gene are LNHNV and YYDKDF (reference sequence). This CDR3 has 16 residues. With 0 bases removed from V and 9 bases from J, the gap between germline ends came to 15 bases. CDR3 protein: CATSRDLSGGASPLHF. In nucleotides, the CDR3 is TGTGCCACCAGCAGAGATCTTAGTGGGGGCGCTTCACCCCTCCACTTT.

The chain has TRBV14 and TRBJ2-1; no reliable D call. Trimming left V 4 bases short and J 0 bases short, with 13 bases between. This CDR3 is 16 amino acids long. From germline, CDR1 is SGHDN and CDR2 FVKESK. This CDR3 is CASSLRPDGSYNEQFF. The CDR3 nucleotides read TGTGCCAGCAGCCTCCGGCCAGACGGCTCCTACAATGAGCAGTTCTTC.

The rearrangement links TRBV23-1 to TRBJ2-7; D may be TRBD1 or TRBD2 (6 bases each). TRBV23-1 is designated an ORF whose function remains uncertain. Trimming removed 6 bases at V and 0 bases at J, with 15 bases between. CDR3 length: 15 amino acids. Here the CDR3 reads CASSRSGGNSYEQYF. The CDR3, as DNA: TGCGCCAGCAGCCGCTCCGGGGGCAACTCCTACGAGCAGTACTTC.

The chain carries TRBV4-2 and TRBJ2-3; 7 nucleotides align to TRBD1. The CDR3 is 15 residues long. CDR1 and CDR2 from the germline V gene are LGHNA and YNFKEQ. The J segment lost 0 bases and the V segment lost 4 bases, leaving 4 bases of the junction unmatched. The CDR3 nucleotides are TGTGCCAGCAGCCCAGGACAGGACAGCACAGATACGCAGTATTTT. Its protein is CASSPGQDSTDTQYF.

This clone was counted a few times. The chain recombines TRBV29-1 with TRBJ2-2; D gene unclear. The CDR3 sequence is 11 residues long. Germline CDR1 and CDR2: SQVTM and ANQGSEA. Deletions cut 6 bases from V and 3 bases from J, with 5 bases between. CDR3 protein: CSVRDTGELFF. The CDR3 DNA reads TGCAGCGTGAGAGACACCGGGGAGCTGTTTTTT.

V and J are TRBV6-5 and TRBJ2-3; the match to TRBD1 covers 7 bases. CDR1 MNHEY and CDR2 SVGAGI come from the germline V gene. This CDR3 has 15 residues. With 10 bases clipped from V and 7 bases from J, the junction kept 17 bases outside the gene matches. CDR3 residues: CATTRGPGSGHTQYF. In nucleotides, the CDR3 is TGTGCCACAACTAGGGGGCCGGGGTCCGGACATACGCAGTATTTT.

V usage is TRBV25-1 and J usage is TRBJ1-6; perhaps TRBD1 as D (6 bases). Looked up from germline, CDR1 is MGHDK and CDR2 is SYGVNS. The CDR3 is 17 amino acids. Trimming removed 6 bases at V and 6 bases at J, with 21 bases between. As DNA, the CDR3 is TGTGCCAGCAGGTCAGGGGTGGGTGAGGATATTAATTCACCCCTCCACTTT. It encodes CASRSGVGEDINSPLHF.

This clone was seen a few times. The genes are TRBV6-1 and TRBJ1-1; D remains ambiguous. The germline V gene encodes CDR1 MNHNS and CDR2 SASEGT. Trimming left V 4 bases short and J 6 bases short, with 12 bases between. The CDR3 is made up of 13 amino acids. In DNA, the CDR3 is TGTGCCAGCAGTGTGGAGTTCGGGGCTGAAGCTTTCTTT. Translating it yields CASSVEFGAEAFF.

The chain recombines TRBV4-1 with TRBJ1-4, with D unclear. Germline V gives CDR1 MGHRA, CDR2 YSYEKL. Trimming removed 0 bases from V and 2 bases from J, with 16 bases in between. This CDR3 contains 18 residues. The CDR3 here is CASSQDTARTATNEKLFF. The CDR3, as DNA: TGCGCCAGCAGCCAAGACACGGCCAGGACGGCCACTAATGAAAAACTGTTTTTT.

This clone was picked up a small number of times. Here the CDR3 DNA reads TGCAGCGTTGCGGCCGGGGTGGGGTCCGAGCAGTACTTC. Translating it yields CSVAAGVGSEQYF. The chain couples TRBV29-1 to TRBJ2-7; D perhaps matches TRBD2 (5 bases). This CDR3 has 13 amino acids. V shed 4 bases and J shed 6 bases, with 16 bases lying between them. CDR1 is SQVTM and CDR2 is ANQGSEA in the germline V gene.